This TCR beta chain was captured in a study of T-cell reconstitution after alpha-beta-depleted transplantation in children. The germline V gene has CDR1 SQVTM and CDR2 ANQGSEA. The CDR3 is made up of 13 amino acids. V lost 0 bases, J lost 5 bases, and 10 bases lay in between. Points from the study as a whole: Surviving recipient T cells and thymic progenitors produced the high day-60 TCRbeta diversity seen in some patients.

The TCRbeta library incorporated unique molecular identifiers. TCRdb redid the calling of the PCR reads with MiXCR, one entry per CDR3 protein. The data contain some 200,000 distinct CDR3 sequences, roughly 6.6% of them singletons. This clonotype was seen only a few times. Its antigen is unidentified. The source was PBMCs, collected before TCRalphabeta/CD19-depleted stem cell transplant. This TCR was recovered from a boy aged 2 to 9 with acute lymphoblastic leukemia, due to receive a stem cell transplant. The genes are TRBV29-1 and TRBJ1-2; possible D gene TRBD1, 5 bases. CDR3 bases: TGCAGCGTTGAAGATAGGGGAGATTATGGCTACACCTTC. It codes for CSVEDRGDYGYTF.